This T cell receptor (beta chain) appears in the sequencing data of a study of blood T cell repertoires in COVID-19. CDR1 and CDR2 from the germline V gene are SQVTM and ANQGSEA. This CDR3 comprises 13 residues. Trimming pared 6 bases from V and 4 bases from J, leaving 13 bases between. Profiling relied on immunoSEQ multiplex PCR, and the TCRdb table lists in-frame clones only, not all of them. The sample consists of over 150,000 clones, around four fifths of them appearing once. This TCR was recovered from a woman aged 60 to 75 with acute or convalescent COVID-19. What was sequenced was peripheral blood. The chain has TRBV29-1 and TRBJ2-4, with TRBD1 as a possible D gene (7 bases). The DNA for the CDR3 is TGCAGCGTCGTGGAGGGGGCGAAAAACATTCAGTACTTC. It specifies CSVVEGAKNIQYF.